The clone carrying this T cell receptor beta chain was seen repeatedly, ten times or more. This specimen belongs to a study of human T cells and chemical hapten exposure. Study-level information: Throughout a study of approximately 24 weeks, patients underwent weekly scalp administration of diphenylcyclopropenone doses.

TCRdb recomputed calls from the RACE reads with MiXCR, one row per CDR3 protein. The sample has tens of thousands of distinct CDR3 sequences, 9.8% seen once; the top ten hold roughly 3.3%. Time point in this sample: patch test 1, 2 weeks after DPC sensitization. Stated treatment: therapeutic diphenylcyclopropenone sensitization with weekly scalp DPC. The template was total RNA from unfractionated whole blood. This receptor was identified in a woman aged 40-49 years with alopecia areata. Some clones in this sample may be carry-over from other donors' samples. The specimen was whole blood, collected in connection with sensitization to the hapten diphenylcyclopropenone (DPC).

CDR3 nucleotides: TGTGCCAGCTCAGCCGGACAGGGCACCTTTCAGTTCTTC. This encodes CASSAGQGTFQFF. This chain connects TRBV18 to TRBJ2-1; 8 positions match TRBD1. With V trimmed by 5 bases and J by 13 bases, 10 bases remained unmatched. The CDR3 sequence is 13 residues long. Per germline, CDR1 KGHSH and CDR2 LQKENI.